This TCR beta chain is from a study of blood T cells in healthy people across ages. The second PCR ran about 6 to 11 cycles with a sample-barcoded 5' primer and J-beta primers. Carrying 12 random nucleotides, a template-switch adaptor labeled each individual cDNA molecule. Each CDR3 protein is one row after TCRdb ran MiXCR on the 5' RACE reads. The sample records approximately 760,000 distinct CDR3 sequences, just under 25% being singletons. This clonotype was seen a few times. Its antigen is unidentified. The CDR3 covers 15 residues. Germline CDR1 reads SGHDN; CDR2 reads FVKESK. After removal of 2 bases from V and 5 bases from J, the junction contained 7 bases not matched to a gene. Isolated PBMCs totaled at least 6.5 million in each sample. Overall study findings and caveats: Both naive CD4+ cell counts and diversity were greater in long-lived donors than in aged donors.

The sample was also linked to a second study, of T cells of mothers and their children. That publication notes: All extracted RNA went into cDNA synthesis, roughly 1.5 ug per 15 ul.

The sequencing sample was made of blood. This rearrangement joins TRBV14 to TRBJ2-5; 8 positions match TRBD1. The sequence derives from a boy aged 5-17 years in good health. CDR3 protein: CASSQRWTGRETQYF. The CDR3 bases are TGTGCCAGCAGCCAACGTTGGACAGGGAGGGAGACCCAGTACTTC.